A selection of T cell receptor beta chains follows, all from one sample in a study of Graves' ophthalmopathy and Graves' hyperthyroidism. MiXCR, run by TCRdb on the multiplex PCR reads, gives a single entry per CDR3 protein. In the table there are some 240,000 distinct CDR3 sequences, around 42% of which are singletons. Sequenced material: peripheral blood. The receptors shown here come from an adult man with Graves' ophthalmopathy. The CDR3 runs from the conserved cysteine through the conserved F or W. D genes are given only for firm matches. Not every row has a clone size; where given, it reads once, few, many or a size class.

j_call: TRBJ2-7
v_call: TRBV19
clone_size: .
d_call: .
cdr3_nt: TGTGCCAGCAGTGATTCAGGGGCCTACGAGCAGTACTTC
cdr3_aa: CASSDSGAYEQYF

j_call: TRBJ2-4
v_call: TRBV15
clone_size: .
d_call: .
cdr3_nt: TGTGCCACTGGACAGCTAGCCAAAAACATTCAGTACTTC
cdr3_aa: CATGQLAKNIQYF

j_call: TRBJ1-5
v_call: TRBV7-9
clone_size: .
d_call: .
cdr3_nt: TGTGCCAGCAGCGTAACGGGACAGCCCCAGCATTTT
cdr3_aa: CASSVTGQPQHF

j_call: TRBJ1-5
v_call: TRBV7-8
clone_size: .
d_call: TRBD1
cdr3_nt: TGTGCCAGCAGCGGCGGGACAGGGTATAATCAGCCCCAGCATTTT
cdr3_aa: CASSGGTGYNQPQHF

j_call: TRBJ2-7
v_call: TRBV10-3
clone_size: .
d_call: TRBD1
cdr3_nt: TGTGCCACAGGGACAGAAGCCTACGAGCAGTACTTC
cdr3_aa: CATGTEAYEQYF

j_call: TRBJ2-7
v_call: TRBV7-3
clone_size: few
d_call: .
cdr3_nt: TGTGCCAGCAGCTTAGGAGGGGTCAACGAGCAGTACTTC
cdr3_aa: CASSLGGVNEQYF

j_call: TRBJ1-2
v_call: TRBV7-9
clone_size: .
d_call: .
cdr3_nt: TGTGCCAGCAGATCCGGGACGGCAGGGACGGGCTACACCTTC
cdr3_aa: CASRSGTAGTGYTF

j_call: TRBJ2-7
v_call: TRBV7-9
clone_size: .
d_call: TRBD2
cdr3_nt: TGCGCCAGCAGCCCAGCGGGAGCGAGCTCCTACGAGCAGTACTTC
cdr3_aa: CASSPAGASSYEQYF

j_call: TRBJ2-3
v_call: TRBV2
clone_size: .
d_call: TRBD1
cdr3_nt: TGTGCCACCAGTGATCCAGGGGGTAGCACAGATACGCAGTATTTT
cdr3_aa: CATSDPGGSTDTQYF

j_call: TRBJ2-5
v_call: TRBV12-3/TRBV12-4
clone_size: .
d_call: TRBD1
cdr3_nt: TGTGCCAGCAGTACCCACAGGGGGCAAGAGACCCAGTACTTC
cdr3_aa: CASSTHRGQETQYF

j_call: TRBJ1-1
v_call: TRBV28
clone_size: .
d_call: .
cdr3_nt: TGTGCCAGCAGTCCTCTGAGGGAGAGGAACACTGAAGCTTTCTTT
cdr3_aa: CASSPLRERNTEAFF

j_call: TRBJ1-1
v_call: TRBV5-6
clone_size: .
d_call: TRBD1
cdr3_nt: TGTGCCAGCAGCCCACCGGGACAGGGCACTGAAGCTTTCTTT
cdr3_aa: CASSPPGQGTEAFF

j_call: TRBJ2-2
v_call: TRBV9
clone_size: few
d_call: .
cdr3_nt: TGTGCCAGCAGCGTTCGGGCTTTGGGCACCGGGGAGCTGTTTTTT
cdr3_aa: CASSVRALGTGELFF

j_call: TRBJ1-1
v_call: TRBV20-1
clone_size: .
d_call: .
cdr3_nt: TGCAGTGCTAGGGCCGGGGACGGTAATGAAGCTTTCTTT
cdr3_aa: CSARAGDGNEAFF

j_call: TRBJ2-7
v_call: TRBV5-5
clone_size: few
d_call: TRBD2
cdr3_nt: TGTGCCAGCAGCTTAGTTAGTGGAGGGAGGGACTACGAGCAGTACTTC
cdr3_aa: CASSLVSGGRDYEQYF

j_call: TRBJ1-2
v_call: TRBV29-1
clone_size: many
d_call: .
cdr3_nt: TGCAGCGTTGATGGGGCAGGGCTCGACTATGGCTACACCTTC
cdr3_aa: CSVDGAGLDYGYTF

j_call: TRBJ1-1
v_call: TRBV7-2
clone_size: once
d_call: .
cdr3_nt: TGTGCCAGCAGTTACGGGGGGTGGAACACTGAAGCTTTCTTT
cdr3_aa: CASSYGGWNTEAFF

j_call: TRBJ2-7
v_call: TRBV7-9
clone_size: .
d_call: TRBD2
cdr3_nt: TGTGCCAGCAGCTCCGGGAGGGTTGGCGGACGACTCCACGGTTCTATATACGAGCAGTACTTC
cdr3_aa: CASSSGRVGGRLHGSIYEQYF

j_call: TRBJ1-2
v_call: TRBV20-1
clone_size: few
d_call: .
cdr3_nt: TGCAGTGCTAGAGGCGGGAGGTACTATGGCTACACCTTC
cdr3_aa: CSARGGRYYGYTF

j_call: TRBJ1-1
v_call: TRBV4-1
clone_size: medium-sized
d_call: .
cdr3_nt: TGCGCCAGCAGCCATGGACGCACTGAAGCTTTCTTT
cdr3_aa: CASSHGRTEAFF

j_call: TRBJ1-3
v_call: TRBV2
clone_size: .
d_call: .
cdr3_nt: TGTGCCAGCCCCCCGGACAGACTGAGCTCTGGAAACACCATATATTTT
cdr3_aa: CASPPDRLSSGNTIYF

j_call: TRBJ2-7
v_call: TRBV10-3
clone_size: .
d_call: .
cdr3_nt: TGTGCCATCAGTGAGTCTACGGGAGGGGGCCACGAGCAGTACTTC
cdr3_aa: CAISESTGGGHEQYF

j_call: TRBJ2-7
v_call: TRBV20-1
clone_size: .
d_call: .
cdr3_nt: TGCAGTACCCCCCGCCGGTCCTACGAGCAGTACTTC
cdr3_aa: CSTPRRSYEQYF

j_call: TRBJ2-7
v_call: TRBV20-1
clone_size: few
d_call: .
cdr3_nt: TGCAGTGCTAGTTTACGGGCCTCCTACGAGCAGTACTTC
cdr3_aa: CSASLRASYEQYF

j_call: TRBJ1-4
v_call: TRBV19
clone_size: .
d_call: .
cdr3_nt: TGTGCCAGTAGCAGCTGGACTAATGAAAAACTGTTTTTT
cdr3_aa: CASSSWTNEKLFF

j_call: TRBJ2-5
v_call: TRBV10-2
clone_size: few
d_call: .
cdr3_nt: TGCGCCAGCAGTGAGCCCCTAGGGTGGGAGTCACAAGAGACCCAGTACTTC
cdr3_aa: CASSEPLGWESQETQYF

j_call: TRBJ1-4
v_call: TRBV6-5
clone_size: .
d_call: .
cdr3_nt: TGTGCCAGCAGTCCACAGAGGCATAATGAAAAACTGTTTTTT
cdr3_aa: CASSPQRHNEKLFF

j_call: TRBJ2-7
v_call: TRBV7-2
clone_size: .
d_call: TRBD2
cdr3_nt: TGTGCCAGCAGCTTAGACGGCGGGGGGGCCTACGAGCAGTACTTC
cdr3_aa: CASSLDGGGAYEQYF

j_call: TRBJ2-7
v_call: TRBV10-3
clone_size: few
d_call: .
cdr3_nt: TGTGCCAGCAGTTTTAGTATGGACTACGAGCAGTACTTC
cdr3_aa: CASSFSMDYEQYF

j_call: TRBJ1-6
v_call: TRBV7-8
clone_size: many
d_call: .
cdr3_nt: TGTGCCAGCAGCATAGAGGGACCGGGACTCCATTCACCCCTCCACTTT
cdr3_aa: CASSIEGPGLHSPLHF

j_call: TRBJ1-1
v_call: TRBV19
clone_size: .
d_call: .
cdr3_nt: TGTGCCAGTAGTATAGATAGGGGTGAAGCTTTCTTT
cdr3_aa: CASSIDRGEAFF

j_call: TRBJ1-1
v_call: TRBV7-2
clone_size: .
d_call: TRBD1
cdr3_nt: TGTGCCGGCAGCTTACAGGGGTATGAAGCTTTCTTT
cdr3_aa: CAGSLQGYEAFF

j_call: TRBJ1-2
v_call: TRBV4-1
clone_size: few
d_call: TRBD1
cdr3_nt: TGCGCCAGCAGCCAAGGGGTAGACAGGGGCAAGGGCACCTTC
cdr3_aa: CASSQGVDRGKGTF

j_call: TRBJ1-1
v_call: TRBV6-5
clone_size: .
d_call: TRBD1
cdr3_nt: TGTGCCAGCAGGCGGACAGGGAACACCGCTCAAAAAGCTTTCTTT
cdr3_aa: CASRRTGNTAQKAFF

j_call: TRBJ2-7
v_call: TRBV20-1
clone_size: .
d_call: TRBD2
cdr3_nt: TGCAGTGCTAGAGGACTAGCGGGAGGCGAGCAGTACTTC
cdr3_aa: CSARGLAGGEQYF

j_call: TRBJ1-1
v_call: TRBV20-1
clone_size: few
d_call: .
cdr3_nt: TGCAGTGCTAGCCGGGAATTTGAAGCTTTCTTT
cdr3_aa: CSASREFEAFF

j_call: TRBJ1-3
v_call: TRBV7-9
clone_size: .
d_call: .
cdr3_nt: TGTGCCAGCAGCTTAGCGATGCAGCTCCAGGCTGGAAACACCATATATTTT
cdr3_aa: CASSLAMQLQAGNTIYF

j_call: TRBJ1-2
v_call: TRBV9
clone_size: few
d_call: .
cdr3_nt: TGTGCCAGCGCAGGGCTGATAGCTAACTATGGCTACACCTTC
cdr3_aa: CASAGLIANYGYTF

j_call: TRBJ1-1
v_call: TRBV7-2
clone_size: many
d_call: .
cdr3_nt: TGTGCCAGCAGCTTAGAGGGCGGTGAAGCTTTCTTT
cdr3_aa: CASSLEGGEAFF

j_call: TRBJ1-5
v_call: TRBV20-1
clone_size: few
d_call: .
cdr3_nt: TGCAGTGCTAAGAGAGGGGGTGGCAATCAGCCCCAGCATTTT
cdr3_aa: CSAKRGGGNQPQHF

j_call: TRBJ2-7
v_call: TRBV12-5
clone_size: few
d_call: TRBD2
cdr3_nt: TGTGCCAGCAGTACTAGCGGGAGGTTGTACGAGCAGTACTTC
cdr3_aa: CASSTSGRLYEQYF

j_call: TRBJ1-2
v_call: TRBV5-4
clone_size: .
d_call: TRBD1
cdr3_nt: TGTGCCAGCAGCCTTTTTCGAACAGGGGAAGGCTACACCTTC
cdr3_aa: CASSLFRTGEGYTF

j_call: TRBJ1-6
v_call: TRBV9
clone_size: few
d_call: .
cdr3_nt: TGTGCCAGCAGCCTTTTTGATGGGTCTGGGAATTCACCCCTCCACTTT
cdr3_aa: CASSLFDGSGNSPLHF

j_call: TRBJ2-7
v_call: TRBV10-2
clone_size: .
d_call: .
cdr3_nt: TGCGCCAGCAGTTCTCCGGGAAGACTAAGGTACGAGCAGTACTTC
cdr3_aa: CASSSPGRLRYEQYF

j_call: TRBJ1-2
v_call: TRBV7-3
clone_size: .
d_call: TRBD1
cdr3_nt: TGTGCCAGCAGCGAAGATGGAACAGGGGGCTATGGCTACACCTTC
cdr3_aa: CASSEDGTGGYGYTF

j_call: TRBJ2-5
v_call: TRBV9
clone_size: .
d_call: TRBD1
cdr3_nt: TGTGCCAGCAGCCGGGGACAGGGGGCGCAAGTCGGGACCCAGTACTTC
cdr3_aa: CASSRGQGAQVGTQYF

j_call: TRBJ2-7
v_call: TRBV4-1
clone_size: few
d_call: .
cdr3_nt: TGCGCCAGCAGCGGCTTGGGGATCTACGAGCAGTACTTC
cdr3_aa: CASSGLGIYEQYF

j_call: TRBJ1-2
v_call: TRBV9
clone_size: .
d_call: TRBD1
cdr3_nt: TGTGCCAGCAGCCTAGCGGGGACAGAAAAGGCCTTC
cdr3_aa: CASSLAGTEKAF

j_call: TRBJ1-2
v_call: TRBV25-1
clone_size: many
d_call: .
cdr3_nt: TGTGCCAGCGGACGACAGGAGTTAGGCTACACCTTC
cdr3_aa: CASGRQELGYTF

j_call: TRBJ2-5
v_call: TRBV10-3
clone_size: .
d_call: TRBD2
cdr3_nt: TGTGCCAGCACTATCCAGCGGGAGGGAGGGGAGACCCAGTACTTC
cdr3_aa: CASTIQREGGETQYF

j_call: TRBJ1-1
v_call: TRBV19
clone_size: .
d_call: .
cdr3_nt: TGTGCCAGTAGTATACCACTTGGGGCGAACACTGAAGCTTTCTTT
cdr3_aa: CASSIPLGANTEAFF

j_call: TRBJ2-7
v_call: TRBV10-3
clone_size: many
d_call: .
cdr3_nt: TGTGCCATCAGGGCGGGTAGCGGAAGCTACGAGCAGTACTTC
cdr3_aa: CAIRAGSGSYEQYF

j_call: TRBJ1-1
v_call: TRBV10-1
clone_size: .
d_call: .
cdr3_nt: TGCGCCAGCAGTGGGGCTTCGAGAGGGACAGCTTTCTTT
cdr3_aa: CASSGASRGTAFF